This record concerns one TCR beta chain sequence. Its target is not known. Germline CDR1 and CDR2: SQVTM and ANQGSEA. V was clipped by 6 bases and J by 6 bases, with 12 bases between them. This CDR3 is 13 amino acids long. Unrecorded immune exposures were likely, despite nominal health at sampling. This sample was taken from a study of cytomegalovirus exposure and HLA in healthy donors. On the study more broadly: Within an early data release were around 80 million unique TCRs drawn from HLA-typed donors.

60 Vbeta and 13 Jbeta primers were used in PCR. Assay: immunoSEQ multiplex PCR; the TCRdb copy retains only in-frame clones and omits some. The sample comprises approximately 150,000 clones, around four fifths of which are singletons, and approximately 1.3% rests with the top ten. General study results and limits: Apparent HLA restriction characterized most CMV-associated TCR beta chains in a later analysis. Researchers catalogued approximately 170 TCR beta chains as cytomegalovirus-associated.

What was sequenced was PBMCs. The sequence came from a man between 25 and 39 years old in good health and CMV-seronegative. J is TRBJ1-6 and V is TRBV29-1; maybe TRBD1 (5 bases). Here the CDR3 DNA reads TGCAGCGTCCAAAAGGGGTTTAATTCACCCCTCCACTTT. Its protein product is CSVQKGFNSPLHF.